A single TCR beta chain is shown here with its context. Its antigen is unknown. Germline V gives CDR1 MNHNY, CDR2 SVGAGI (reference sequence). The V end lost 0 bases, the J end lost 5 bases, and 13 bases lay between the germline ends. The CDR3 has 15 amino acids. The entry originates in a study of cytomegalovirus exposure and HLA in healthy donors. Findings of the study overall: Presence/absence comparisons presumed near-even sequencing depth among donors. A later analysis associated 15,000 or so TCR beta sequences with HLA alleles at a 0.05 false discovery rate. A missense variant in DCLRE1C was later tied to TCR beta V- and J-gene trimming.

PCR involved 60 Vbeta and 13 Jbeta primers. Sequenced by immunoSEQ multiplex PCR; TCRdb stores in-frame clones only, minus some. The sample consists of approximately 100,000 clones, roughly three quarters of them appearing once. Likely unrecorded immune exposures existed in these nominally healthy donors. The sequence was collected from a woman aged 45-65 years in good health and CMV-seropositive. The chain is built from TRBV6-6 and TRBJ2-5; a possible D gene is TRBD2 (5 bases). Sequencing used PBMCs. CDR3 DNA: TGTGCCAGCAGTTACTCGAGGGCCCTAGGCGAGACCCAGTACTTC. This codes for CASSYSRALGETQYF.